This T cell receptor (beta chain) was recovered during a study of blood T cell repertoires in COVID-19. TCRdb's table, derived via immunoSEQ multiplex PCR, lists solely in-frame clones and lacks some. The data show some 96,000 clones, with over 75% seen just once and 7% to 9% held by the top ten. This clone was seen just once. V gave up 5 bases and J gave up 5 bases, with 15 bases separating them. The CDR3 runs to 14 residues. Germline CDR1 is LNHDA and CDR2 is SQIVND (reference sequence). This TCR derives from a man under 40 in a cohort sampled during active COVID-19. Material: peripheral blood. The chain carries TRBV19 and TRBJ2-5; no definite D call. The CDR3 sequence: CASSGGDRMETQYF. CDR3 DNA: TGTGCCAGTAGTGGCGGTGATAGGATGGAGACCCAGTACTTC. Together with reference TRBV19 and TRBJ2-5, the CDR3 gives the full variable domain: DGGITQSPKYLFRKEGQNVTLSCEQNLNHDAMYWYRQDPGQGLRLIYYSQIVNDFQKGDIAEGYSVSREKKESFPLTVTSAQKNPTAFYLCASSGGDRMETQYFGPGTRLLVL.